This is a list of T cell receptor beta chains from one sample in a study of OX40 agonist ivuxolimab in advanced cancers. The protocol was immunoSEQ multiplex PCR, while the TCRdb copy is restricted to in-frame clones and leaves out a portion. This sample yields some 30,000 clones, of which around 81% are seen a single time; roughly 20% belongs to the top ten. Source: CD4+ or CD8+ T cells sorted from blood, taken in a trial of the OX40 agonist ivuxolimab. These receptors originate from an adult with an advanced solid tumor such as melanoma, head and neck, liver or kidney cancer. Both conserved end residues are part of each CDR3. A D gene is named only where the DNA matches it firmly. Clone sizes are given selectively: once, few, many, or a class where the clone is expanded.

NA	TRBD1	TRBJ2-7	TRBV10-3	TGTGCCATCAGTGAGGGATGGACAGGGAGCGAGCAGTACTTC	CAISEGWTGSEQYF
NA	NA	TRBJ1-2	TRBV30	TGTGCCTGGAGCCAGGGATCCTATGGCTACACCTTC	CAWSQGSYGYTF
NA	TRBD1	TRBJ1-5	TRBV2	TGTGCCAGCAGTGAAGCGCGGGGGACCGGGACAGATCAGCCCCAGCATTTT	CASSEARGTGTDQPQHF
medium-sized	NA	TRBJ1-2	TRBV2	TGTGCCAGCAGTCCTGTCGGGACCAGCGGCTACACCTTC	CASSPVGTSGYTF
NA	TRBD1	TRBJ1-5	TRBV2	TGTGCCAGCAGCAGACAGGGGGGGACCAATCAGCCCCAGCATTTT	CASSRQGGTNQPQHF
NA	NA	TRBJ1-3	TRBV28	TGTGCCAGCAACAAAGTAGGAAACACCATATATTTT	CASNKVGNTIYF
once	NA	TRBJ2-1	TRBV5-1	TGCGCCAGCAGCTCCCGGGACCTAGGCAACAATGAGCAGTTCTTC	CASSSRDLGNNEQFF
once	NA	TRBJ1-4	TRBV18	TGTGCCAGCTCACCGGGGTCTGGTAATGAAAAACTGTTTTTT	CASSPGSGNEKLFF
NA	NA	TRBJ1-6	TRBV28	TGTGCCAGCAGTTTATTATCTTCACCCCTCCACTTT	CASSLLSSPLHF
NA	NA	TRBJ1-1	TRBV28	TGTGCCAGCAGTTTCAGGAGGGGAATCAGGTTCACTGAAGCTTTCTTT	CASSFRRGIRFTEAFF
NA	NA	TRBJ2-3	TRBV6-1	TGTGCCAGCAGTGTGATTAGGGGGAGAGATACGCAGTATTTT	CASSVIRGRDTQYF
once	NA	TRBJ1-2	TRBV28	TGTGCCGCCGGGGGGAAGAACTATGGCTACACCTTC	CAAGGKNYGYTF
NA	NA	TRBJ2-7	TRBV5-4	TGTGCCAGCAGCCGGGACACCTCCTACGAGCAGTACTTC	CASSRDTSYEQYF
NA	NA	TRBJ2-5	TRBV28	TGTGCCAGCACCCCGTTCGGTGGGGCTCCCCAAGAGACCCAGTACTTC	CASTPFGGAPQETQYF
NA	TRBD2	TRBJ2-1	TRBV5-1	TGCGCCAGCAAATCCGGGGGGGCAACCTACAATGAGCAGTTCTTC	CASKSGGATYNEQFF
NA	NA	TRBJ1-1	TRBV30	TGTGCCTGGGCGGGGGGGATTGCAACTGAAGCTTTCTTT	CAWAGGIATEAFF
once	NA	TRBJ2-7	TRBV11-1	TGTGCCAGCAGCCTCGGACCCATCCGCGAGCAGTACTTC	CASSLGPIREQYF
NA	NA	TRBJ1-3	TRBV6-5	TGTGCCAGCAGTTCTCACGGGGGAAACACCATATATTTT	CASSSHGGNTIYF
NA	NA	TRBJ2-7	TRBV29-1	TGCAGCGTTGAAGATAAGAGGAAGCAGTACTTC	CSVEDKRKQYF
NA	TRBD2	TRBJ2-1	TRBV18	TGTGCCAGCTTGGGACTAGCGGGGGGCAGCTCCTACAATGAGCAGTTCTTC	CASLGLAGGSSYNEQFF
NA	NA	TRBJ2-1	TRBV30	TGTGCCTGTGTAGGAAAGTTCTATGAGCAGTTCTTC	CACVGKFYEQFF
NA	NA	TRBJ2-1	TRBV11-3	TGTGCCAGCAGCTCACTCAGGGAGGCAGGGAAGCAGTTCTTC	CASSSLREAGKQFF
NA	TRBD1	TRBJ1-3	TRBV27	TGTGCCAGCAGCGCGACGGACAGGGGGATAAACACCATATATTTT	CASSATDRGINTIYF
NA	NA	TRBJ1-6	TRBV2	TGTGCCAGCGCCCCCGGGACCGAATATTCACCCCTCCACTTT	CASAPGTEYSPLHF
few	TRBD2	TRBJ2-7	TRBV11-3	TGTGCCAGCAGTCGCCCGAGACTAGCGGGAAGGTCCTACGAGCAGTACTTC	CASSRPRLAGRSYEQYF
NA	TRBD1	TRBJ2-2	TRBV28	TGTGCCAGCAGTTTGGGATACAGGGGGCGGCTGTTTTTT	CASSLGYRGRLFF
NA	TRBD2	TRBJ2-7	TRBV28	TGTGCCAGCAGTCCGATGATAGTTCGAGCGGGCCTAGCGGGAGGCGAAACCTACGAGCAGTACTTC	CASSPMIVRAGLAGGETYEQYF
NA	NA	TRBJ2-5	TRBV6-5	TGTGCCAGCAGTACACTAGGTTCACAAGAGACCCAGTACTTC	CASSTLGSQETQYF
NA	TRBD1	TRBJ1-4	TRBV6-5	TGTGCCAGCCGCTCTGGGGGGACAGGGAATGAAAAACTGTTTTTT	CASRSGGTGNEKLFF
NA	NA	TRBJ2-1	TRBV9	TGTGCCAGCAGCGAAAAGGGACTGGCTCTTGGGAATGAGCAGTTCTTC	CASSEKGLALGNEQFF
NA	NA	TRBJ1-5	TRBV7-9	TGTGCCAGCAGCTTTGGGTTCGATCAGCCCCAGCATTTT	CASSFGFDQPQHF
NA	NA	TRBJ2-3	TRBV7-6	TGTGCCAGCAGCCGCCGGGACGGAGCCACAGATACGCAGTATTTT	CASSRRDGATDTQYF
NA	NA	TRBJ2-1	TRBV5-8	TGTGCCAGCAGATTTGCTGGAGAGCAGTTCTTC	CASRFAGEQFF
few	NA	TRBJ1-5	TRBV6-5	TGTGCCAGCAGCGGGGATAGCAATCAGCCCCAGCATTTT	CASSGDSNQPQHF
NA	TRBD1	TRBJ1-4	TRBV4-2	TGTGCCAGCAGCCCTCGGGACAGGGGGTTAACTAATGAAAAACTGTTTTTT	CASSPRDRGLTNEKLFF
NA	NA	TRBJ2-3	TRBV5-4	TGTGCCAGCAGGCTGGGGTATAGGGCAGATACGCAGTATTTT	CASRLGYRADTQYF
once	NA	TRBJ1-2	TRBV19	TGTGCCAGTAGTATTAGGGGGGTCGGAGGCTACACCTTC	CASSIRGVGGYTF
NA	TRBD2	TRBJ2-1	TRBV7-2	TGTGCCAGCAGCGTATCCGGGACTAGATACAATGAGCAGTTCTTC	CASSVSGTRYNEQFF
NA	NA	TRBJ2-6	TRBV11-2	TGTGCCAGCAGCTTAATTAGGACCCCAACGGGAGGGGCCAACGTCCTGACTTTC	CASSLIRTPTGGANVLTF
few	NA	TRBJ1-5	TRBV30	TGTGCCTGGACCACCGGCAGGGCACCTAATCAGCCCCAGCATTTT	CAWTTGRAPNQPQHF
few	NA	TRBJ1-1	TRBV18	TGTGCCAGCTCACCGTTAGGCACTGAAGCTTTCTTT	CASSPLGTEAFF
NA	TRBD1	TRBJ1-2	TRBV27	TGTGCCAGCAGTTTATCCACAGGGGCGGGAGGTGGCTACACCTTC	CASSLSTGAGGGYTF
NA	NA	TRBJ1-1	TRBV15	TGTGCCACCAGCAGAGCACCTCTCGGGACCAGGACAATGAACACTGAAGCTTTCTTT	CATSRAPLGTRTMNTEAFF
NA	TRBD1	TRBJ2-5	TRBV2	TGTGCCAGCTACGACAGGGGGGCCGTGCCCCAGTACTTC	CASYDRGAVPQYF
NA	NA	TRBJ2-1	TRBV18	TGTGCCAGCTCGTACTGGCTAGCGAGCAACAATGAGCAGTTCTTC	CASSYWLASNNEQFF
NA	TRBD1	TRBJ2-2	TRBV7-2	TGTGCCAGCAGCTTGGACAGGGTTACCGGGGAGCTGTTTTTT	CASSLDRVTGELFF
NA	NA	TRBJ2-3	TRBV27	TGTGCCAGCAGTTTTTCCCCCACCCGGAGGAGCGGTACAGATACGCAGTATTTT	CASSFSPTRRSGTDTQYF
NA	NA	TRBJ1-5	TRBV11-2	TGTGCCAGCAGCTTTCTCAATACACCCGATCAGCCCCAGCATTTT	CASSFLNTPDQPQHF
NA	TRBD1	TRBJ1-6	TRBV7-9	TGTGCCAGCAGCTTAGGCGACAGGGGGGTTTCACCCCTCCACTTT	CASSLGDRGVSPLHF
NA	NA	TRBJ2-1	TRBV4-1	TGCGCCAGCAGCCAAGTAAGGGGTTCCTACAATGAGCAGTTCTTC	CASSQVRGSYNEQFF
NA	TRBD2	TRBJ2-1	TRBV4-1	TGCGCCAGCAGCCAAAGTCAAGCGGGAGCGAATGAGCAGTTCTTC	CASSQSQAGANEQFF
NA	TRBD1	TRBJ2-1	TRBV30	TGTGCCTGGAGGGGGGACAGTTACTACAATGAGCAGTTCTTC	CAWRGDSYYNEQFF
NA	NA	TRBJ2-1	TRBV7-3	TGTGCCAGCAGCTTTCACTGGAATCCCCCTTACAATGAGCAGTTCTTC	CASSFHWNPPYNEQFF
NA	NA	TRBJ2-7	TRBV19	TGTGCCAGTAGTATAGTAGGGTCCGGGAAGCAGTACTTC	CASSIVGSGKQYF
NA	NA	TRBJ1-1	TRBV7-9	TGTGCCAGCAGCTTTGGGGCGATAAAGGCTTTCTTT	CASSFGAIKAFF